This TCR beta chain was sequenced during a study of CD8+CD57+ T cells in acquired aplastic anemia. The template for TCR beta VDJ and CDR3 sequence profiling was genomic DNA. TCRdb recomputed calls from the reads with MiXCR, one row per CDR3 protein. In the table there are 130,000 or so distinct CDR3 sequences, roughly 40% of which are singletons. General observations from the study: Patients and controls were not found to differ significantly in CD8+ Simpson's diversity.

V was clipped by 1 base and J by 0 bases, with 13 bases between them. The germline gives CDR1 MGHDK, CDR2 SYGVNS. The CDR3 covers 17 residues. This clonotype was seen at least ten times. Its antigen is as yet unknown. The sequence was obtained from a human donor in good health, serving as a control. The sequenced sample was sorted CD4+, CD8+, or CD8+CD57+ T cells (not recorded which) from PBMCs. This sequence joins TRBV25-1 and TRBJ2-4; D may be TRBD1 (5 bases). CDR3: CASSESSGSLAKNIQYF. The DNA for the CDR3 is TGTGCCAGCAGTGAATCGTCAGGGTCCCTAGCCAAAAACATTCAGTACTTC.